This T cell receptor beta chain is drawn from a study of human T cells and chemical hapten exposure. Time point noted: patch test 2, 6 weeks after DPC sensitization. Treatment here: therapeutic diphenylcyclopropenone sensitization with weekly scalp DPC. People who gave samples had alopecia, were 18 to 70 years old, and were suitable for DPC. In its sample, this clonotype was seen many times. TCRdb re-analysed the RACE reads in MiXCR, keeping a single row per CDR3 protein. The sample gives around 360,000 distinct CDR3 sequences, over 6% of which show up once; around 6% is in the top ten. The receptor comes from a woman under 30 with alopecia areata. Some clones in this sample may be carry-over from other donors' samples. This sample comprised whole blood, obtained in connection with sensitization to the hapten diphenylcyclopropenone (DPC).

The CDR3, as DNA: TGTGCCAGCAGTCCAACCAACCTTAACACTGAAGCTTTCTTT. It specifies CASSPTNLNTEAFF. The rearrangement uses TRBV6-2 or TRBV6-3 and TRBJ1-1; unclear D gene. The CDR3 has 14 amino acids. V was cut by 5 bases and J by 2 bases, with 12 bases left in between. Germline CDR1 and CDR2: MNHEY and SVGEGT.